This T cell receptor beta chain was sequenced in a study of blood T cell repertoires in COVID-19 (dated by TCRdb to 2019 to 2021). Notes on the research overall: The collaborator samples originated in the United States, Italy and Spain and spanned the acute and convalescent phases of COVID-19. A freely available public database, intended as a resource for researchers studying the immune response to SARS-CoV-2, is where the repertoires were released. The dataset comprised deeply sampled blood TCRbeta repertoires from subjects exposed to, actively infected with, or recovered from COVID-19. Samples were obtained from the ongoing ImmuneRACE study (first 160 participants) and from over a thousand subjects provided by 6 global collaborators. The material from the prospective study consisted of cDNA or gDNA derived from T cells, B-cell-depleted T cells, or PBMCs. Where HLA class I and class II types were available, the types were taken from metadata supplied by the sample provider, not from assay-based typing. Nearly every sample came with metadata listing a de-identified subject ID, COVID-19 status, age in years and sex.

Collaborating institutions collected whole blood in K2EDTA tubes following their own protocols. For TCRbeta analysis, collaborators shipped samples in one of three forms: frozen whole blood, isolated PBMCs, or DNA extracted from either of those sample types. Paper-wide results and their limitations: The amount of clinical and demographic metadata varied by source and participant and was provided uncurated.

The immunoSEQ Assay, a bias-controlled multiplex PCR, was used to amplify TCRbeta CDR3 regions from genomic DNA. The authors' pipeline ran thus. The number of nucleated cells in each sample was estimated by amplification of reference gene primers within the assay. To quantify the absolute abundance of each unique TCRbeta CDR3 rearrangement, sequence reads were collapsed and filtered. Productive Simpson clonality was computed per sample as the square root of Simpson's diversity index over productive rearrangements. The clones in this table, taken by TCRdb from immuneACCESS, are in-frame only. Not every clone is retained; where verified, under half of the shortfall comes from an unresolved V gene, and the cause of the rest is unknown. The V and J calls and clone size come from that table; D and trimming were worked out from the DNA. The sample table records 65,000 to 90,000 clones; approximately 76% of these occur just once. The ten largest make up 15% to 20% of the sample.

From the cysteine up to the phenylalanine, the CDR3 has a length of 16 residues. Just the 48-base CDR3 DNA is kept, in frame starting at base 1. Germline trimming: 2 bases from V, 13 bases from J; junction bases outside gene matches: 12. Reading the germline V gene gives CDR1 KGHSH and CDR2 LQKENI. On this clone: The target of this receptor is not known. Base qualities are not recorded, but no much larger clone differs from it by a single base.

This TCR came from a man aged 65 to 85 with active or convalescent COVID-19. The receptor chain draws on TRBV18 and TRBJ2-1; 12 bases in the junction line up with TRBD2. Sequenced: peripheral blood. At the DNA level, the sequence is TGTGCCAGCTCACCAGATTCGACTAGCGGGGGAGTTAGTCAGTTCTTC. This yields the protein CASSPDSTSGGVSQFF.